Below are 19 T cell receptor beta chains sequenced from a single sample in a study of shared clonotypes between healthy human individuals. Using immunoSEQ multiplex PCR, the repertoire was profiled, and TCRdb retains in-frame clones only, with some absent. In the table there are approximately 330,000 clones, less than 85% of which are singletons. The sequencing sample was made of memory CD4+ T cells sorted from blood. The subset is: CD45RA-negative fraction. The receptor set was obtained from a man under 40 in good health.

J is TRBJ2-7 and V is TRBV7-9; D unresolved. The CDR3 consists of 11 residues. The V end was cut by 5 bases, the J end by 4 bases, with 6 bases between. The germline V gene has CDR1 SEHNR and CDR2 FQNEAQ (reference sequence). Here the CDR3 DNA reads TGTGCCAGCAGCCCGCAATACGAGCAGTACTTC. It is translated as CASSPQYEQYF.

This sequence joins TRBV19 and TRBJ2-7; no definite D call. The germline V gene has CDR1 LNHDA and CDR2 SQIVND (reference sequence). The CDR3 length is 14 residues. The ends were cut back, 4 bases at V and 2 bases at J, with 12 bases in the middle. DNA for the CDR3: TGTGCCAGTAGTAGGCTCGCGGATACCTACGAGCAGTACTTC. Its protein is CASSRLADTYEQYF.

CDR3 coding DNA: TGTGCCAGCAGTGCGACTAGCCCCACCACCTACAATGAGCAGTTCTTC. It codes for CASSATSPTTYNEQFF. V is TRBV6-1 and J is TRBJ2-1, with 7 bases that match TRBD2. J gave up 2 bases and V 4 bases, and 8 bases lay outside the gene matches. The CDR3 is 16 amino acids. In germline, CDR1 is MNHNS, CDR2 SASEGT.

The genes are TRBV19 and TRBJ2-1; 9 bases align to TRBD2. Trimming took 5 bases from V and 5 from J; bases not matched to a gene: 7. The germline gives CDR1 LNHDA, CDR2 SQIVND (reference sequence). This CDR3 is 15 amino acids long. CDR3 nucleotides: TGTGCCAGTAGTCCTGCCGTAGCGGGAGACAATGAGCAGTTCTTC. Protein sequence: CASSPAVAGDNEQFF.

V gene TRBV2 combines with J gene TRBJ2-7; TRBD1 or TRBD2 may be the D gene (6 bases each). In germline, CDR1 is SNHLY, CDR2 FYNNEI. V was trimmed by 8 bases and J by 3 bases, leaving 11 bases between them. This CDR3 has 12 amino acids. CDR3 in DNA: TGTGCCAGCGGGGGGCAGATCTACGAGCAGTACTTC. Its translation: CASGGQIYEQYF.

The chain uses TRBV9 and TRBJ2-1; a possible D gene is TRBD1 (5 bases). Germline CDR1 and CDR2: SGDLS and YYNGEE. Trimming took off 4 bases at V and 4 bases at J, with 12 bases between the two ends. The CDR3 is 14 residues long. DNA of the CDR3: TGTGCCAGCAGCACAAGTAAGGGGTACAATGAGCAGTTCTTC. It specifies CASSTSKGYNEQFF.

The V call is TRBV6-4, the J call TRBJ2-5, with unresolved D. The V gene's germline CDR1 is MRHNA and CDR2 SNTAGT. Trimming took 4 bases from V and 2 from J, leaving 14 bases between them. The CDR3 totals 15 residues. The CDR3 loop is CASSVGTLIQETQYF. For the CDR3, the DNA is TGTGCCAGCAGTGTAGGAACACTCATTCAAGAGACCCAGTACTTC.

The DNA for the CDR3 is TGTGCCAGCAGCTCTAGCGGGAGGGTCGATGAGCAGTTCTTC. As protein: CASSSSGRVDEQFF. The rearrangement links TRBV5-6 to TRBJ2-1; 12 bases are a match to TRBD2. The J segment lost 8 bases and the V segment lost 3 bases, leaving 3 bases of the junction unmatched. The germline V gene encodes CDR1 SGHDT and CDR2 YYEEEE. The CDR3 sequence is 14 residues long.

This clone was observed a handful of times. In nucleotides, the CDR3 is TGTGCCAGCAGTGCGGGACAGGGAGAGACCCAGTACTTC. Translation: CASSAGQGETQYF. The V gene is TRBV6-5, the J gene TRBJ2-5; TRBD1 agrees at 9 bases. Germline assignment: CDR1 MNHEY and CDR2 SVGAGI. V shed 5 bases, J shed 4 bases, and the junction held 2 bases outside the gene matches. The CDR3 length is 13 residues.

The chain employs TRBV10-3 and TRBJ2-3; TRBD2 matches 7 bases. There are 16 residues in the CDR3. The J segment lost 4 bases and the V segment lost 0 bases, leaving 7 bases of the junction unmatched. Per germline, CDR1 ENHRY and CDR2 SYGVKD. The CDR3 loop reads CAISESRSSGSDTQYF. For the CDR3, the DNA is TGTGCCATCAGTGAGTCCAGGAGTAGCGGGTCAGATACGCAGTATTTT.

The chain links TRBV5-1 to TRBJ1-1, with TRBD1 identical over 8 bases. Germline V gives CDR1 SGHRS, CDR2 YFSETQ. The CDR3 is made up of 14 amino acids. Trimming at V came to 3 bases and at J to 4 bases, leaving 5 bases not matched to a gene. CDR3 sequence: CASSSDRAATEAFF. The DNA of the CDR3 is TGCGCCAGCAGCTCGGACAGGGCGGCCACTGAAGCTTTCTTT.

In this sample, this clone turned up many times. This chain uses TRBV20-1 with TRBJ1-5; D gene uncertain. Germline assignment: CDR1 DFQATT and CDR2 SNEGSKA (reference sequence). V lost 4 bases to trimming and J lost 5 bases, with 0 bases between them. The CDR3 contains 9 residues. The CDR3: CSANQPQHF. In DNA form, the CDR3 reads TGCAGTGCTAATCAGCCCCAGCATTTT.

The chain combines TRBV19 with TRBJ2-7; weak D call: TRBD2 (6 bases). V was clipped by 3 bases and J by 3 bases, with 9 bases between them. The CDR3 spans 13 residues. Germline assignment: CDR1 LNHDA and CDR2 SQIVND (reference sequence). In nucleotides, the CDR3 is TGTGCCAGTAGTATGATTAGCGGCTACGAGCAGTACTTC. It codes for CASSMISGYEQYF.

The chain joins TRBV12-5 to TRBJ2-5; TRBD2 might be the D (6 bases). The CDR3 runs 14 residues. The V and J ends lost 5 bases and 0 bases respectively, with 10 bases between them. Per germline, CDR1 LGHNT and CDR2 FRNRAP. The CDR3 bases are TGTGCTAGTGGTAAGTCGGGGGACCAAGAGACCCAGTACTTC. Its protein is CASGKSGDQETQYF.

This rearrangement joins TRBV7-8 to TRBJ2-7; no clear D gene. V lost 2 bases and J lost 4, with 6 bases in between. Germline CDR1 and CDR2: SGHVS and FQNEAQ. The CDR3 loop spans 12 amino acids. The CDR3 DNA follows: TGTGCCAGCAGCTTAAGGGCTTACGAGCAGTACTTC. Its protein is CASSLRAYEQYF.

The V gene is TRBV4-3, the J gene TRBJ2-3, with TRBD1 identical over 7 bases. V was clipped by 0 bases and J by 6 bases; unmatched bases: 15. This CDR3 has 18 residues. CDR1 is LGHNA and CDR2 is YSLEER in the germline V gene. For the CDR3, the DNA is TGCGCCAGCAGCCAAGAGGCGGCCCGGGACAGCAATTGGGATACGCAGTATTTT. Its protein product is CASSQEAARDSNWDTQYF.

In the case of this clone: This may be a read error, as it is one base from a much larger clone. The chain has TRBV6-6 and TRBJ2-1; possible D gene TRBD1, 5 bases. This CDR3 comprises 13 residues. Germline assignment: CDR1 MNHNY and CDR2 SVGAGI (reference sequence). This chain's CDR3 is CVSSYLDSQEQFF. CDR3 sequence (DNA): TGTGTCAGCAGTTACCTCGACAGTCAAGAGCAGTTCTTC.

The rearrangement links TRBV27 to TRBJ2-7, with TRBD1 identical over 11 bases. The CDR3 totals 16 residues. The germline V gene encodes CDR1 MNHEY and CDR2 SMNVEV (reference sequence). V trimming: 7 bases; J trimming: 6 bases; junction bases outside the gene matches: 14. CDR3 nucleotides: TGTGCCAGCACGTCATCCACGGGACAGGGGGTCTCCGAGCAGTACTTC. Protein sequence: CASTSSTGQGVSEQYF.

This clone was seen a handful of times. The V and J genes are TRBV25-1 and TRBJ2-5; D may be TRBD2 (6 bases). The germline V gene encodes CDR1 MGHDK and CDR2 SYGVNS. The CDR3 sequence is 15 residues long. V shed 3 bases and J shed 5 bases, with 16 bases lying between them. Here the CDR3 DNA reads TGTGCCAGCAGTGATTTGGAGGAGGGGTGGGAGACCCAGTACTTC. This encodes CASSDLEEGWETQYF.